These 22 T cell receptor beta chains were all obtained from the same sample, sequenced in a study of blood T cell repertoires in COVID-19. The data were produced by immunoSEQ multiplex PCR, yet TCRdb's version contains in-frame clones alone and is incomplete. The sample lists around 300,000 clones, almost 85% occurring once. Sequencing was done on a sample of peripheral blood. The origin of the receptors is a human donor in a cohort sampled during active COVID-19.

The CDR3 spells CASSPGTSGVGDTQYF. The DNA of the CDR3 is TGTGCCAGCAGCCCAGGGACTAGCGGGGTGGGAGATACGCAGTATTTT. J is TRBJ2-3 and V is TRBV7-8, with 13 bases matching TRBD2. Trimming took 5 bases from V and 5 from J; bases not matched to a gene: 7. This CDR3 is 16 amino acids long. Germline V gene lookup returns CDR1 SGHVS and CDR2 FQNEAQ.

This clone was observed once. The V gene is TRBV3-1 (or the pseudogene TRBV3-2), the J gene TRBJ2-1, with D perhaps TRBD1 (6 bases). The germline gives CDR1 LGHDT, CDR2 YNNKEL (reference sequence). Trimming took 1 base from V and 8 from J, leaving 18 bases between them. The CDR3 has 16 residues. The CDR3 region is CASSQVWTEYTDEQFF. The CDR3 DNA sequence: TGTGCCAGCAGCCAAGTCTGGACAGAATATACAGATGAGCAGTTCTTC.

This clone was found once. CDR3 in amino acids: CASIHRDTQNQPQHF. In nucleotides, the CDR3 is TGTGCCAGCATCCACCGGGACACCCAAAATCAGCCCCAGCATTTT. The chain couples TRBV6-5 to TRBJ1-5, with D possibly matching TRBD1 (6 bases). The V gene's germline CDR1 is MNHEY and CDR2 SVGAGI. Trimming removed 7 bases at V and 4 bases at J, with 17 bases between. This CDR3 comprises 15 residues.

This chain's CDR3 is CASSLRQGGGYGYTF. DNA of the CDR3: TGTGCCAGCAGTTTGCGACAGGGGGGGGGCTATGGCTACACCTTC. The V gene is TRBV6-5, the J gene TRBJ1-2; TRBD1 aligns across 9 bases. The germline CDR1 and CDR2 sequences are MNHEY and SVGAGI. The CDR3 is made up of 15 amino acids. The V and J ends lost 4 bases and 4 bases, in that order; junction bases with no gene match: 7.

J is TRBJ1-6 and V is TRBV3-1 (or the pseudogene TRBV3-2), with D possibly matching TRBD1 (6 bases). The V and J ends lost 1 base and 10 bases respectively, with 14 bases between them. The CDR3 extends over 15 amino acids. Germline CDR1 is LGHDT and CDR2 is YNNKEL (reference sequence). In nucleotides, the CDR3 is TGTGCCAGCAGCCAAGGGTCAACAGGGTACTCACCCCTCCACTTT. It translates to CASSQGSTGYSPLHF.

This clone showed up just a few times. This chain connects TRBV7-6 to TRBJ2-1; TRBD1 aligns across 8 bases. Germline CDR1 and CDR2: SGHVS and FNYEAQ. The CDR3 spans 15 residues. The ends lost 9 bases at V and 2 bases at J; junction bases unmatched: 9. CDR3 sequence: CASQGAWIPYNEQFF. DNA of the CDR3: TGTGCCAGTCAGGGGGCATGGATTCCCTACAATGAGCAGTTCTTC.

The rearrangement joins TRBV3-1 (or the pseudogene TRBV3-2) to TRBJ1-4; D not resolved. V lost 1 base and J 6 bases, leaving 21 bases between the germline ends. In germline, CDR1 is LGHDT, CDR2 YNNKEL (reference sequence). The CDR3 length is 18 residues. The CDR3 spells CASSQVYGNLIGDEKLFF. CDR3 nucleotide sequence: TGTGCCAGCAGCCAAGTATACGGGAACCTAATTGGAGATGAAAAACTGTTTTTT.

The chain couples TRBV12-3 or TRBV12-4 to TRBJ2-7, with 9 bases identical to TRBD1. The CDR3 is 13 amino acids. J was trimmed by 3 bases and V by 8 bases; bases with no gene match: 5. The CDR3 loop is CASQLTGGYEQYF. For the CDR3, the DNA is TGTGCCAGCCAACTGACAGGGGGCTACGAGCAGTACTTC.

J is TRBJ1-1 and V is TRBV9, with 7 bases fitting TRBD1. Trimming removed 3 bases from V and 3 bases from J; junction bases left unmatched: 8. The CDR3 loop spans 15 amino acids. CDR1 is SGDLS, CDR2 YYNGEE, per germline. The CDR3 DNA is TGTGCCAGCAGCGCCGAGGGACAGCTGCACACTGAAGCTTTCTTT. Translating gives CASSAEGQLHTEAFF.

The V call is TRBV6-5, the J call TRBJ2-2; D may be TRBD1 (5 bases). CDR3 length: 12 amino acids. Germline CDR1 and CDR2: MNHEY and SVGAGI. V was clipped by 7 bases and J by 6 bases, with 9 bases between them. CDR3 loop: CASTQGSGELFF. For the CDR3, the DNA is TGTGCCAGCACCCAGGGCTCCGGGGAGCTGTTTTTT.

The chain combines TRBV9 with TRBJ1-1; D is undetermined. V dropped 7 bases and J dropped 4 bases, with 14 bases sitting between them. CDR1 is SGDLS, CDR2 YYNGEE, per germline. The CDR3 extends over 13 amino acids. The DNA for the CDR3 is TGTGCCAGCGAGGAGGTTTTAGGCACTGAAGCTTTCTTT. As protein: CASEEVLGTEAFF.

The V and J genes are TRBV7-3 and TRBJ1-4, with D possibly TRBD1 on 5 matching bases. Germline V gene sequence: CDR1 SGHTA, CDR2 FQGTGA. V was cut by 5 bases and J by 5 bases, with 21 bases left in between. The CDR3 runs 17 residues. The CDR3 is CASSANPLQALNEKLFF. DNA for the CDR3: TGTGCCAGCAGCGCTAATCCACTACAGGCCTTAAATGAAAAACTGTTTTTT.

The gene calls are TRBV6-5 and TRBJ2-2, with D unresolved. The CDR3 is 12 amino acids. V was cut by 5 bases and J by 4 bases, with 5 bases left in between. Germline values: CDR1 MNHEY, CDR2 SVGAGI. The DNA of the CDR3 is TGTGCCAGCAGTCGGTCCACCGGGGAGCTGTTTTTT. Its protein is CASSRSTGELFF.

This clone occurred once. The rearrangement links TRBV19 to TRBJ1-1; possible D gene TRBD1, 5 bases. The germline V gene has CDR1 LNHDA and CDR2 SQIVND (reference sequence). The CDR3 is 15 residues long. Trimming removed 3 bases at V and 1 base at J, with 12 bases between. The CDR3 protein is CASSMRGLTNTEAFF. The CDR3 DNA is TGTGCCAGTAGTATGAGGGGACTCACGAACACTGAAGCTTTCTTT.

The V gene is TRBV7-9, the J gene TRBJ2-1; D is uncertain. CDR3 length: 15 amino acids. V was shortened by 4 bases and J by 1 base, with 11 bases between the two germline ends. The germline V gene has CDR1 SEHNR and CDR2 FQNEAQ (reference sequence). This CDR3 is CASSSTMESYNEQFF. The CDR3 DNA reads as TGTGCCAGCAGCTCCACTATGGAGTCCTACAATGAGCAGTTCTTC.

CDR3 DNA: TGTGCCAGCAGCGCCGGGACTAGTCTAGATACGCAGTATTTT. It encodes CASSAGTSLDTQYF. The genes are TRBV9 and TRBJ2-3; 8 positions agree with TRBD2. V lost 3 bases, J lost 5 bases, and 5 bases stayed unmatched. The CDR3 contains 14 residues. Germline lookup yields CDR1 SGDLS and CDR2 YYNGEE.

The chain carries TRBV15 and TRBJ2-7; possible D gene TRBD1, 5 bases. This CDR3 has 14 amino acids. V lost 0 bases and J lost 6, with 12 bases in between. Germline lookup yields CDR1 LNHNV and CDR2 YYDKDF (reference sequence). The CDR3 spells CATSRDLGDGEQYF. In nucleotides, the CDR3 is TGTGCCACCAGCAGAGATCTAGGGGATGGCGAGCAGTACTTC.

The V and J genes are TRBV6-1 and TRBJ1-4; no firm D call. The CDR3 length is 16 residues. V shed 1 base and J shed 0 bases, with 9 bases lying between them. The germline gives CDR1 MNHNS, CDR2 SASEGT. CDR3: CASSEGIDATNEKLFF. As DNA, the CDR3 is TGTGCCAGCAGTGAAGGAATAGATGCAACTAATGAAAAACTGTTTTTT.

This chain links TRBV5-4 with TRBJ2-5; TRBD1 aligns across 9 bases. V was clipped by 4 bases and J by 2 bases; unmatched bases: 9. The germline gives CDR1 SGHNT, CDR2 YYREEE (reference sequence). The CDR3 is 16 residues long. The CDR3 is CASSLTSGTGQETQYF. DNA of the CDR3: TGTGCCAGCAGCCTAACCTCCGGGACAGGGCAAGAGACCCAGTACTTC.

This clone was seen just once. The V gene is TRBV5-1, the J gene TRBJ2-2, with TRBD1 matching 10 bases. The junction had 10 bases not matched to a gene; V was cut back by 6 bases and J by 5 bases. The CDR3 sequence is 16 residues long. Looked up from germline, CDR1 is SGHRS and CDR2 is YFSETQ. The CDR3 nucleotides are TGCGCCAGCACCGGAGGGGGACAGGGGATTACCGGGGAGCTGTTTTTT. Translation: CASTGGGQGITGELFF.

The chain has TRBV5-4 and TRBJ1-1; TRBD1 matches 9 bases. Looked up from germline, CDR1 is SGHNT and CDR2 is YYREEE (reference sequence). CDR3 length equals 14 residues. V lost 4 bases and J lost 1; bases outside the gene matches: 2. DNA of the CDR3: TGTGCCAGCAGCCGGGACAGGGCGAACACTGAAGCTTTCTTT. It codes for CASSRDRANTEAFF.

The sample holds one count of this clone. The rearrangement joins TRBV25-1 to TRBJ2-1, with D possibly being TRBD2 (6 bases). The V gene lost 3 bases and the J gene lost 1 base, with 13 bases spanning the gap. The V gene's germline CDR1 is MGHDK and CDR2 SYGVNS. This CDR3 is 16 amino acids long. Written as DNA, the CDR3 is TGTGCCAGCAGTGACACCTTTAGCGGTTCCTACAATGAGCAGTTCTTC. This codes for CASSDTFSGSYNEQFF.